These T cell receptor beta chains were read from a single sample in a study of blood T cell repertoires in COVID-19. Clones were read by immunoSEQ multiplex PCR, and TCRdb kept only the in-frame ones, dropping some. The data show 150,000 to 200,000 clones, with over 70% seen just once and roughly 17% held by the top ten. The specimen was peripheral blood. Receptors were obtained from a man aged 55 to 69 with active or convalescent COVID-19. CDR3s leave out the opening cysteine and the closing phenylalanine or tryptophan. A D gene is named only where the DNA matches it firmly.

>TRBD2|TRBJ2-4|TRBV4-1
ASSPGLAGDFAKNIQY
>TRBD1|TRBJ2-5|TRBV7-2
ASSLDRLETQY
>TRBD2|TRBJ2-1|TRBV7-9
ASSPTPTSGVNEQF
>TRBD2|TRBJ2-7|TRBV12-3/TRBV12-4
ASGTSASYEQY
>NA|TRBJ2-7|TRBV27
ASSLFESAYEQY
>TRBD2|TRBJ2-7|TRBV7-2
ASSLTGRAYEQY
>TRBD1|TRBJ2-3|TRBV24-1
ATRHRGPTDTQY
>TRBD2|TRBJ2-3|TRBV3-1/TRBV3-2
ASSHTTSGITDTQY
>NA|TRBJ2-5|TRBV24-1
ATSDFTRAPYQETQY
>NA|TRBJ2-7|TRBV2
ASSRDFTQY
>NA|TRBJ1-6|TRBV5-4
ASRPSSYNSPLH
>NA|TRBJ1-4|TRBV19
ASRKNRAGEKLF
>NA|TRBJ2-2|TRBV9
ASSARVAGELF
>NA|TRBJ1-2|TRBV24-1
ATSDLQGLDGYT
>NA|TRBJ2-2|TRBV11-3
ASSLGGGDYTGELF
>TRBD1|TRBJ2-2|TRBV4-1
ASSQTGTGGTNTGELF
>NA|TRBJ2-3|TRBV27
ASSPRGGSTDTQY
>TRBD2|TRBJ2-6|TRBV9
ASSVGASGKSGANVLT
>TRBD2|TRBJ2-1|TRBV2
ASSPEEREGWNEQF
>TRBD1|TRBJ2-7|TRBV20-1
SADRAAEQY
>NA|TRBJ1-1|TRBV5-1
ASSPGAPTEAF
>NA|TRBJ2-7|TRBV5-6
ASSLWAGNEQY
>NA|TRBJ2-1|TRBV9
ASSSPRGMGGSSYNEQF
>NA|TRBJ1-1|TRBV29-1
SVTPTGMNTEAF
>NA|TRBJ1-5|TRBV10-3
AISAGRENQPQH
>NA|TRBJ2-1|TRBV3-1/TRBV3-2
ASSLKAGHNEQF
>TRBD1|TRBJ1-1|TRBV27
ASSPRQGQGTEAF
>TRBD1|TRBJ1-2|TRBV27
ASSPDREFGYT
>NA|TRBJ1-5|TRBV18
ASSQQEEQPQH
>NA|TRBJ1-2|TRBV30
AWSSWPGNYGYT
>TRBD1|TRBJ2-7|TRBV25-1
ASSGGQGGSYEQY
>NA|TRBJ2-7|TRBV28
ASSLRMELPYEQY
>TRBD1|TRBJ2-1|TRBV29-1
SVSDRVYNEQF
>NA|TRBJ2-3|TRBV19
ATSRASALADTQY
>NA|TRBJ1-3|TRBV19
ASSPTDSGNTIY
>TRBD2|TRBJ2-7|TRBV29-1
SVEEGLAGAAYEQY
>TRBD2|TRBJ2-1|TRBV18
ASSRIWLAGVSYNEQF
>NA|TRBJ2-7|TRBV5-6
ASSFVENAYEQY
>NA|TRBJ1-1|TRBV7-2
ASSLRQANTEAF
>NA|TRBJ2-3|TRBV18
ASSPRLGGTTDTQY
>NA|TRBJ1-5|TRBV12-3/TRBV12-4
ASSLPDQPQH
>NA|TRBJ1-2|TRBV2
ASSTVRYYGYT
>TRBD2|TRBJ2-7|TRBV10-3
AISVGSGRYEQY
>NA|TRBJ2-7|TRBV3-1/TRBV3-2
ASSPSLAQGNEQY
>NA|TRBJ2-1|TRBV28
ASSLYPRDYNEQF
>NA|TRBJ1-1|TRBV12-3/TRBV12-4
ASSLKHLTEAF
>TRBD1|TRBJ2-1|TRBV5-6
ASSLEGAIYNEQF
>TRBD2|TRBJ2-2|TRBV27
ASSYLLAGALGDTGELF
>TRBD1|TRBJ1-2|TRBV7-9
ASSLGNRGYGYT
>TRBD1|TRBJ1-1|TRBV27
ASTPSPGGNTEAF
>TRBD2|TRBJ2-2|TRBV5-1
ASSLGRSGSTGELF
>TRBD2|TRBJ2-1|TRBV6-2/TRBV6-3
ASSSWTSGRDEQF
>TRBD1|TRBJ2-5|TRBV19
ASSRTGRETQY
>TRBD1|TRBJ1-1|TRBV4-2
ASSQGIGGSFPF
>NA|TRBJ2-2|TRBV9
ASSPIGAGELF
>NA|TRBJ2-7|TRBV12-5
ASGHGSYEQY
>NA|TRBJ2-1|TRBV5-5
ASSLSWMAGKF
>NA|TRBJ1-6|TRBV30
AWSVRPMTDVNSPLH
>TRBD2|TRBJ2-7|TRBV7-3
ASSSASGRSEQY
>TRBD2|TRBJ2-7|TRBV6-5
ASSPSGMGSYEQY